The clone carrying this TCR beta chain was detected only a few times. Each CDR3 protein gets one entry after TCRdb re-called the PCR reads with MiXCR. The sample holds about 510,000 distinct CDR3 sequences, roughly 23% seen once. Between the trimmed V and J ends, which lost 4 bases and 2 bases, there was a span of 17 bases. The germline gives CDR1 MNHEY, CDR2 SVGAGI. This CDR3 is built from 17 residues. This entry is derived from a study of molecular identifiers for immune sequencing clone quantification. On the study more broadly: Split five ways in replicates, RNA from about 20,000 or 100,000 naive CD8 cells had four portions sequenced.

The sequenced material came from naive CD8+ T cells from blood, with Jurkat cell RNA spiked in. Subset in this sample: FACS-sorted CD8+CD4-CCR7+CD45RA+ naive T cells. The chain uses TRBV6-5 and TRBJ2-2; D tentatively fits TRBD1 or TRBD2 (6 bases each). This clonotype was obtained from a human donor in good health. Some libraries in this study had Jurkat cell RNA spiked in. The CDR3 reads CASSLLMGGRNTGELFF. The CDR3 nucleotides are TGTGCCAGCAGTTTACTCATGGGGGGCCGAAACACCGGGGAGCTGTTTTTT.